This entry is about one T cell receptor beta chain. TCRdb processed the 5' RACE reads anew with MiXCR; each CDR3 protein has one entry. Among some 260,000 distinct CDR3 sequences, about 5.2% were seen once, and the ten largest hold less than 3.5%. V was trimmed by 0 bases and J by 7 bases, leaving 9 bases between them. The CDR3 is 13 amino acids. CDR1 is MNHEY, CDR2 SVGAGI, per germline. The data are from a study of T cells after yellow fever vaccination. The rearrangement links TRBV6-5 to TRBJ1-1; D gene uncertain. Specimen: CD4+ T cells sorted from PBMCs, collected on the day of the yellow fever booster vaccination. This receptor was taken from a man younger than 30 who received the YFV17D yellow fever vaccine. Here the CDR3 reads CASSYSSGIEAFF. CDR3 sequence (DNA): TGTGCCAGCAGTTACTCGAGTGGGATTGAAGCTTTCTTT.